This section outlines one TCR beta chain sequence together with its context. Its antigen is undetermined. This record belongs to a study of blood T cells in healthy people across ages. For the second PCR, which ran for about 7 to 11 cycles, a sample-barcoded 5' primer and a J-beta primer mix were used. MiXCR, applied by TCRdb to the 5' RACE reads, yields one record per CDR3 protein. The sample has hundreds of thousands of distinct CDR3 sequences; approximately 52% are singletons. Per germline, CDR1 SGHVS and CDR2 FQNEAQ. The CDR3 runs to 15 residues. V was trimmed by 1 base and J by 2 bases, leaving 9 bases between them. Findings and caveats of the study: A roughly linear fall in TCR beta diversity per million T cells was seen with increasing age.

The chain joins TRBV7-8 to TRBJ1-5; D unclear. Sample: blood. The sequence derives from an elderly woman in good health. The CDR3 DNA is TGTGCCAGCAGCTTAGGGCTGACGGGCAATCAGCCCCAGCATTTT. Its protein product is CASSLGLTGNQPQHF.